This TCR beta chain was sequenced during a study of blood T cells in healthy people across ages. Germline V gene data show CDR1 as MDHEN and CDR2 as SYDVKM. The CDR3 loop spans 15 amino acids. V dropped 2 bases and J dropped 4; count of bases not matched to a gene: 5. Next came a second PCR, run for about 6 to 12 cycles, which used a sample-barcoded 5' primer along with a J-beta primer mix. Via MiXCR, TCRdb re-called the 5' RACE reads, giving one row per CDR3 protein. The table includes about 620,000 distinct CDR3 sequences, 40% to 65% detected once. This clonotype was seen at least ten times. Isolation of PBMCs gave at least 6 million cells per sample. At least 5.5 micrograms of total RNA were extracted per sample.

Specimen: blood. This clonotype was obtained from a woman of 80 years or more in good health. The chain employs TRBV28 and TRBJ2-1; 7 bases are a match to TRBD2. The CDR3 protein is CASSLGGGKYNEQFF. The DNA of the CDR3 is TGTGCCAGCAGTTTAGGGGGGGGGAAGTACAATGAGCAGTTCTTC.